This entry features one T cell receptor (beta chain) sequence. Its cognate antigen has yet to be identified. No quality values exist for individual bases; no much larger clone is one base distant. The CDR3, cysteine through phenylalanine, is 13 amino acids long. The entry retains the CDR3 DNA only, 39 bases that are in frame from base 1. Taken from the germline V gene (reference sequence), the CDR1 and CDR2 loops are LNHDA and SQIVND. A distance of 12 bases separates the germline ends of V and J, which lose 8 bases and 4 bases respectively. The data were taken from a study of cytomegalovirus exposure and HLA in healthy donors (dated by TCRdb to about 2017). As for the study more broadly: According to a later analysis, the 120 or so validation repertoires were produced on the same platform as the approximately 610 repertoires of the first cohort. To predict cytomegalovirus infection status, the study combined high-throughput TCR immunosequencing, statistical association of individual TCRs with disease status, and machine learning. A separate validation cohort of 100 to 150 different subjects was used in addition to the roughly 700-subject first cohort. The study was designed to test whether signatures of past pathogen exposure could be identified by cataloging public T cell receptors. What the research found in general, with its limitations: A later analysis lacked HLA typing for the validation cohort, so it scored co-occurrence in that cohort across all 110 or so repertoires. Across donors, most TCR sequences were observed very rarely, whereas some public TCRs were present in many individuals. A later analysis found that TCRs clustered in the first cohort also tended to co-occur in the 95 to 150 validation repertoires, with 94% of cluster scores above 0. The study gave a list of 150 to 200 TCR beta chains associated with cytomegalovirus. The authors suggested that the approach could potentially be generalized to other disease states and immunological phenotypes. Three of the identified cytomegalovirus-associated TCR beta chains were confirmed in vitro to be specific for cytomegalovirus antigens. The classifier was reported to diagnose cytomegalovirus status with high specificity and sensitivity in both the original and validation cohorts.

Preparation of the library involved the immunoSEQ multiplex PCR assay. For the original study's pipeline: A statistical classification framework was built for diagnosing cytomegalovirus status from the catalog of TCR beta chain sequences. TCRdb mirrors the immuneACCESS table, restricted to in-frame sequences. Some clones are absent from its copies; in checked studies, under half trace to an unresolved V gene, and the reason for the others is unknown. The DNA gave D and trimming, while V, J and clone size come from that table. This sample has fewer than 200,000 clones in its table, and around nine tenths of those were observed once. The top ten hold less than 3% of the sample. The donors were included in the validation cohort of some 110 subjects, a group kept apart from the roughly 610-subject first cohort.

The TCR was taken from a man aged 18 to 30 in good health and CMV-seropositive. The chain was built from TRBV19 and TRBJ1-5, with no confidently assigned D gene. Source material: PBMCs. The sequence in DNA is TGTGCCAGTGGTGTCAGCAGGAATCAGCCCCAGCATTTT. This translates into CASGVSRNQPQHF.